This TCR beta chain was recorded in a study of T cell responses to AZD1222 COVID-19 vaccine. Clones were read by immunoSEQ multiplex PCR, and TCRdb kept only the in-frame ones, dropping some. The sample holds approximately 73,000 clones, around four fifths seen once. The CDR3 is 15 amino acids. From germline, CDR1 is LGHNA and CDR2 YSLEER. V was pared by 1 base and J by 5 bases, with 14 bases between. This chain uses TRBV4-3 with TRBJ2-5; D perhaps matches TRBD1 (6 bases). The sequence came from an adult in good health. Here the sequenced sample was peripheral blood, taken on day 0 of AZD1222 vaccination. DNA for the CDR3: TGCGCCAGCAGCCAAGGGACCAGGGGTGAGGAGACCCAGTACTTC. Its translation is CASSQGTRGEETQYF.